This paragraph reports one T cell receptor (beta chain). Its antigen target is currently unknown. It has no much larger one-base neighbor in the sample; base qualities were not kept. This specimen comes from a study of blood T cell repertoires in COVID-19 (dated by TCRdb to 2020 to 2021). Background for the entire study: The collaborator samples originated in the United States, Italy and Spain and spanned the acute and convalescent phases of COVID-19. The prospective study material was composed of cDNA or gDNA derived from T cells, B-cell-depleted T cells, or PBMCs. The dataset comprised deeply sampled blood TCRbeta repertoires from subjects exposed to, actively infected with, or recovered from COVID-19. The repertoires were made available in a free public database intended to serve as a resource for research on the immune response to SARS-CoV-2. Samples were obtained from the ongoing ImmuneRACE study (first 160 participants) and from 1,200 or so subjects provided by 6 global collaborators. A de-identified subject ID, COVID-19 status, age in years and sex were almost always included in the sample metadata. HLA class I and class II types, where available, came from metadata supplied by the sample provider rather than from assay-based typing.

The cysteine opens and the phenylalanine closes a CDR3 of 15 amino acids. Only the CDR3 region is kept as DNA, spanning 45 bases read in frame from base 1. Ends trimmed: V by 4 bases, J by 8 bases; bases unmatched to a gene: 13. CDR1 and CDR2, looked up from the germline V gene, are SGHRS and YFSETQ. The full study reports these points: The quantity of clinical and demographic metadata differed by source and by participant and was supplied without curation.

Participants in the prospective study were enrolled through a virtual design, were aged roughly 18 to 100 years, and lived in 24 United States geographic areas. To assign participants to cohorts, the prospective study relied on clinical history that participants themselves reported in a screening survey and a study questionnaire. ImmuneRACE Cohort 3 recovered participants were defined by two consecutive negative NP/OP PCR tests, healthcare professional clearance, or symptom resolution. In the prospective study, mobile phlebotomists collected whole blood, serum and a nasopharyngeal or oropharyngeal swab from each participant. Additional blood draws and questionnaires over an approximately 2-month period could optionally be provided by prospective study participants. Before DNA extraction, prospective study blood samples were shipped either frozen or at room temperature. The immunoSEQ Assay, a bias-controlled multiplex PCR, was used to amplify TCRbeta CDR3 regions from genomic DNA. Processing in the source paper ran as follows. Nucleated cell counts per sample were estimated from amplification of reference gene primers within the assay. To quantify the absolute abundance of each unique TCRbeta CDR3 rearrangement, sequence reads were collapsed and filtered. For each sample, productive Simpson clonality was calculated by taking the square root of Simpson's diversity index across productive rearrangements. This immuneACCESS table, as held by TCRdb, lists in-frame sequences with V and J called but not all clones. Of the missing ones, under half trace to an unresolved V gene in checked studies; the others have no known cause. V, J and clone size reflect that table, while D and trimming were determined from the DNA. The sample includes over 300,000 clones, with approximately 91% observed a single time. The biggest ten clones account for roughly a tenth of the sample.

The receptor's source is a woman between 35 and 50 years old who had recovered from COVID-19. The sample taken for sequencing was PBMCs or T cells enriched from blood (not recorded which). The chain employs TRBV5-1 and TRBJ2-5; the junction holds 8 bases that match TRBD2. The nucleotide sequence is TGCGCCAGCAGCGGTGTAGCGGGGTCCGGGGAAACCCAGTACTTC. It encodes CASSGVAGSGETQYF.